One sample yielded the 24 T cell receptor beta chains listed below, sequenced in a study of beta chain features in type 1 diabetes. Of the isolated RNA, all was reverse transcribed, and so the sequenced material was expressed TCRB transcripts. The repertoire was sequenced with immunoSEQ multiplex PCR; TCRdb's copy has only in-frame clones and lacks some. This repertoire shows about 350,000 clones, roughly a fifth found once; its top ten account for about 0.044%. Sequencing was performed on naive CD4+ T cells from blood. These receptors came from a young woman in good health.

This clone has just a few counts. The rearrangement uses TRBV2 and TRBJ2-7; 7 nucleotides agree with TRBD2. Per germline, CDR1 SNHLY and CDR2 FYNNEI. The CDR3 runs to 14 residues. Trimming at V came to 6 bases and at J to 2 bases, leaving 7 bases not matched to a gene. DNA for the CDR3: TGTGCCAGCAGGCCCCGGGACTACGCCTACGAGCAGTACTTC. It encodes CASRPRDYAYEQYF. Filled out from reference TRBV2 and TRBJ2-7, the complete variable domain reads EPEVTQTPSHQVTQMGQEVILRCVPISNHLYFYWYRQILGQKVEFLVSFYNNEISEKSEIFDDQFSVERPDGSNFTLKIRSTKLEDSAMYFCASRPRDYAYEQYFGPGTRLTVT.

This clone was seen a few times. The V and J genes are TRBV21-1 and TRBJ2-7; the table assigns TRBD1, which was not confirmed against the DNA. TRBV21-1 is flagged as a pseudogene. The CDR3 extends over 17 amino acids. CDR3 residues: CASSKALRDRGPYEQYF. For the CDR3, the DNA is TGTGCCAGCAGCAAAGCGCTCCGGGACAGGGGCCCCTACGAGCAGTACTTC.

The chain couples TRBV19 to TRBJ1-1, with 7 bases aligning to TRBD1. Germline loops: CDR1 LNHDA, CDR2 SQIVND (reference sequence). The length of the CDR3 is 18 residues. Germline trimming cut 5 bases from V and 1 base from J; bases unmatched to any gene: 16. The CDR3 coding sequence is TGTGCCAGTAGTGTCGCCGGACAGGCTTTGTGGAAGAACACTGAAGCTTTCTTT. This codes for CASSVAGQALWKNTEAFF.

This clone has a handful of counts. V usage is TRBV30 and J usage is TRBJ1-2, with 7 bases matching TRBD1. The CDR3 length is 14 residues. Germline-derived CDR1 and CDR2 are GTSNPN and SVGIG (reference sequence). With 1 base clipped from V and 5 bases from J, the junction kept 7 bases outside the gene matches. CDR3 loop: CAWSADRQGYGYTF. In DNA, the CDR3 is TGTGCCTGGAGTGCGGACAGGCAAGGATATGGCTACACCTTC.

The chain links TRBV6-6 to TRBJ2-7, with TRBD2 matching 11 bases. Trimming cost V 7 bases and J 3 bases; bases outside gene matches: 5. Germline CDR1 MNHNY, CDR2 SVGAGI (reference sequence). The CDR3 runs to 14 residues. This CDR3 reads CASTLAGGGYEQYF. In DNA, the CDR3 is TGTGCCAGCACCTTAGCGGGAGGGGGCTACGAGCAGTACTTC.

This clone appeared a few times. The chain uses TRBV7-9 and TRBJ1-2; possibly TRBD1 for D (6 bases). This CDR3 is built from 14 residues. The V gene's germline CDR1 is SEHNR and CDR2 FQNEAQ (reference sequence). V was trimmed by 5 bases and J by 2 bases, leaving 12 bases between them. CDR3 nucleotide sequence: TGTGCCAGCAGCCCTGTTCAGGGGAACTATGGCTACACCTTC. Amino acids: CASSPVQGNYGYTF.

The chain links TRBV6-1 to TRBJ1-3; perhaps TRBD1 as D (5 bases). The CDR3 totals 15 residues. Germline V gene sequence: CDR1 MNHNS, CDR2 SASEGT. Trimming removed 6 bases from V and 0 bases from J, with 12 bases in between. The CDR3 DNA follows: TGTGCCAGCAGCGTCAGGGAATACTCTGGAAACACCATATATTTT. Translating gives CASSVREYSGNTIYF.

The V and J genes are TRBV6-5 and TRBJ1-6, with D hard to call. CDR3 size: 14 residues. Looked up from germline, CDR1 is MNHEY and CDR2 is SVGAGI. V lost 7 bases and J lost 1, with 8 bases in between. The CDR3 region has the DNA TGTGCCAGCAAATCGAGTTCCTATAATTCACCCCTCCACTTT. This gives the protein CASKSSSYNSPLHF.

The rearrangement joins TRBV6-5 to TRBJ2-3; no clear D gene. The CDR3 runs to 13 residues. Germline V lookup: CDR1 MNHEY, CDR2 SVGAGI. The V and J ends lost 5 bases and 5 bases respectively, with 11 bases between them. In DNA form, the CDR3 reads TGTGCCAGCAGTCCGCCTTCAGTAGATACGCAGTATTTT. It translates to CASSPPSVDTQYF.

This clone was seen a handful of times. This rearrangement joins TRBV29-1 to TRBJ1-3; D gene uncertain. CDR3 length: 11 residues. Germline loops: CDR1 SQVTM, CDR2 ANQGSEA. V was shortened by 7 bases and J by 0 bases, with 4 bases between the two germline ends. CDR3 in amino acids: CSALSGNTIYF. The CDR3 coding sequence is TGCAGCGCACTCTCTGGAAACACCATATATTTT.

The chain links TRBV30 to TRBJ2-7; D unresolved. V was clipped by 2 bases and J by 4 bases, with 12 bases between them. The germline V gene encodes CDR1 GTSNPN and CDR2 SVGIG (reference sequence). This CDR3 region has 13 residues. The CDR3 spells CAWSLAFGYEQYF. CDR3 bases: TGTGCCTGGAGTCTCGCTTTCGGGTACGAGCAGTACTTC.

The rearrangement links TRBV11-2 to TRBJ2-1; 12 bases are shared with TRBD2. Losses at the gene ends were 5 bases for V and 7 bases for J; bases not matched to a gene: 9. CDR1 SGHAT and CDR2 FQNNGV come from the germline V gene. The length of the CDR3 is 16 residues. Here the CDR3 DNA reads TGTGCCAGCAGCACACCGGGACTAGCGGGCCCAAATGAGCAGTTCTTC. This encodes CASSTPGLAGPNEQFF.

V usage is TRBV4-1 and J usage is TRBJ2-3, with TRBD2 identical over 11 bases. Trimming took 1 base from V and 5 from J; bases not matched to a gene: 5. The CDR3 contains 16 residues. From germline, CDR1 is MGHRA and CDR2 YSYEKL. The CDR3 here is CASSQAPGLAVDTQYF. In DNA form, the CDR3 reads TGCGCCAGCAGCCAAGCACCGGGACTAGCGGTAGATACGCAGTATTTT.

This clone was detected only a few times. The chain couples TRBV5-6 to TRBJ2-4; D might be TRBD2 (6 bases). Germline CDR1 is SGHDT and CDR2 is YYEEEE. Trimming pared 5 bases from V and 0 bases from J, leaving 12 bases between. CDR3 size: 15 residues. This CDR3 is CASSYPGVAKNIQYF. The CDR3 DNA reads as TGTGCCAGCAGTTACCCGGGGGTAGCCAAAAACATTCAGTACTTC.

This chain uses TRBV9 with TRBJ1-4; 7 nucleotides align to TRBD1. V was pared by 0 bases and J by 6 bases, with 2 bases of the junction left unmatched. Per germline, CDR1 SGDLS and CDR2 YYNGEE. The CDR3 length is 14 residues. Written as DNA, the CDR3 is TGTGCCAGCAGCGTAGCAGGGGGTGATGAAAAACTGTTTTTT. This sequence encodes CASSVAGGDEKLFF.

The chain links TRBV5-1 to TRBJ2-2; weak D call: TRBD2 (6 bases). This CDR3 is 14 amino acids long. Trimming took 0 bases from V and 6 from J, leaving 9 bases between them. CDR1 and CDR2 (germline): SGHRS, YFSETQ. CDR3 nucleotide sequence: TGCGCCAGCAGCTTGGGAGCGGGTGCCGGGGAGCTGTTTTTT. Residues: CASSLGAGAGELFF.

The chain joins TRBV6-1 to TRBJ2-7; D is uncertain. Germline lookup yields CDR1 MNHNS and CDR2 SASEGT. There are 12 residues in the CDR3. V was shortened by 0 bases and J by 4 bases, with 4 bases between the two germline ends. This CDR3 is CASSEAEYEQYF. For the CDR3, the DNA is TGTGCCAGCAGTGAAGCAGAGTACGAGCAGTACTTC.

This clone was observed a few times. This chain uses TRBV7-3 with TRBJ1-1; D is undetermined. CDR3 length: 15 residues. CDR1 is SGHTA, CDR2 FQGTGA, per germline. V lost 0 bases to trimming and J lost 1 base, with 9 bases between them. The chain's CDR3 is CASSLTGRENTEAFF. Written as DNA, the CDR3 is TGTGCCAGCAGCTTAACCGGACGGGAGAACACTGAAGCTTTCTTT.

This clone occurred a few times. This chain joins TRBV6-5 and TRBJ2-7, with 10 nucleotides matching TRBD2. The CDR3 is 15 amino acids. From germline, CDR1 is MNHEY and CDR2 SVGAGI. Trimming took 2 bases from V and 6 from J; bases not matched to a gene: 7. DNA of the CDR3: TGTGCCAGCAGTTACGCGTCTAGCGGGAGTCGCGAGCAGTACTTC. Its translation is CASSYASSGSREQYF.

V usage is TRBV18 and J usage is TRBJ2-1, with D unresolved. Germline V gives CDR1 KGHSH, CDR2 LQKENI. The CDR3 consists of 13 residues. V lost 1 base, J lost 5 bases, and 6 bases lay in between. The CDR3 region is CASSPRADNEQFF. The CDR3 DNA reads as TGTGCCAGCTCACCACGGGCAGACAATGAGCAGTTCTTC.

Only a few counts were recorded for this clone. The V call is TRBV7-9, the J call TRBJ2-1; 8 bases match TRBD2. Germline CDR1 is SEHNR and CDR2 is FQNEAQ (reference sequence). The CDR3 runs to 16 residues. Trimming took 2 bases from V and 6 from J; bases not matched to a gene: 9. CDR3 DNA: TGTGCCAGCAGCTTACGTCTCGGGACTAGGACCAATGAGCAGTTCTTC. Translating gives CASSLRLGTRTNEQFF.

This clone was seen a handful of times. The rearrangement links TRBV19 to TRBJ1-2; D gene unclear. Looked up from germline, CDR1 is LNHDA and CDR2 is SQIVND (reference sequence). V lost 5 bases and J 6 bases, leaving 10 bases between the germline ends. The CDR3 extends over 12 amino acids. CDR3 nucleotides: TGTGCCAGTAGTTCCGTCGCGGATGGCTACACCTTC. Translated, it gives CASSSVADGYTF.

This clone was seen only once. The chain has TRBV7-2 and TRBJ2-1, with unresolved D. The CDR3 is 14 residues long. V lost 5 bases and J 0 bases, leaving 8 bases between the germline ends. Germline assignment: CDR1 SGHTA and CDR2 FQGNSA. CDR3 loop: CASSLLGSYNEQFF. The CDR3 nucleotides read TGTGCCAGCAGCCTTCTCGGCTCCTACAATGAGCAGTTCTTC.

This clone was observed a handful of times. V is TRBV15 and J is TRBJ2-1; the D is unclear. Trimming took 0 bases from V and 9 from J, leaving 9 bases between them. This CDR3 comprises 13 residues. Germline CDR1 LNHNV, CDR2 YYDKDF (reference sequence). The CDR3 protein is CATSRDPTSEQFF. The CDR3 nucleotides read TGTGCCACCAGCAGAGATCCCACTTCTGAGCAGTTCTTC.